These 24 T cell receptor beta chains originate from one sample sequenced in a study of radiotherapy plus CTLA-4 blockade in lung cancer. Clones were read by immunoSEQ multiplex PCR, and TCRdb kept only the in-frame ones, dropping some. Of some 110,000 clones in the sample, more than 70% were seen once. This specimen consisted of peripheral blood, obtained from a patient treated with radiotherapy plus ipilimumab. All receptors come from a human donor with non-small cell lung cancer that progressed on radiotherapy plus ipilimumab. Some clones in this sample may be carry-over from other donors' samples.

J is TRBJ2-7 and V is TRBV19; the D gene could be TRBD1 or TRBD2 (7 bases each). Trimming shortened V by 3 bases and J by 7 bases, and 19 bases separated the two germline ends. Germline CDR1 reads LNHDA; CDR2 reads SQIVND (reference sequence). CDR3 size: 15 residues. This chain's CDR3 is CASSIRGGHLYEQYF. The CDR3 nucleotides are TGTGCCAGTAGTATCAGGGGGGGGCACCTTTATGAGCAGTACTTC. Complete variable domain (other parts from reference TRBV19 and TRBJ2-7): DGGITQSPKYLFRKEGQNVTLSCEQNLNHDAMYWYRQDPGQGLRLIYYSQIVNDFQKGDIAEGYSVSREKKESFPLTVTSAQKNPTAFYLCASSIRGGHLYEQYFGPGTRLTVT.

This clone has a handful of counts. V and J are TRBV19 and TRBJ1-2, with D perhaps matching TRBD1 (6 bases). Germline assignment: CDR1 LNHDA and CDR2 SQIVND (reference sequence). The CDR3 consists of 15 residues. Trimming took off 3 bases at V and 3 bases at J, with 14 bases between the two ends. Written as DNA, the CDR3 is TGTGCCAGTAGTATCTCGGCCCCAGGGGACTATGGCTACACCTTC. Protein: CASSISAPGDYGYTF.

The chain carries TRBV7-2 and TRBJ1-2; D is perhaps TRBD1 (5 bases). The germline V gene encodes CDR1 SGHTA and CDR2 FQGNSA. The V gene lost 5 bases and the J gene lost 2 bases, with 12 bases spanning the gap. The length of the CDR3 is 14 residues. The CDR3 sequence is CASSPGRSNYGYTF. CDR3 in DNA: TGTGCCAGCAGCCCGGGACGGAGCAACTATGGCTACACCTTC.

The chain couples TRBV19 to TRBJ1-2; 7 bases fit TRBD1. V shed 5 bases and J 4 bases; nucleotides not matched to a gene: 7. The CDR3 consists of 14 residues. Germline V lookup: CDR1 LNHDA, CDR2 SQIVND (reference sequence). This chain's CDR3 is CASSYEGASYGYTF. Here the CDR3 DNA reads TGTGCCAGTAGTTACGAGGGGGCTAGCTATGGCTACACCTTC. The whole variable domain, remainder taken from reference TRBV19 and TRBJ1-2, is DGGITQSPKYLFRKEGQNVTLSCEQNLNHDAMYWYRQDPGQGLRLIYYSQIVNDFQKGDIAEGYSVSREKKESFPLTVTSAQKNPTAFYLCASSYEGASYGYTFGSGTRLTVV.

This chain joins TRBV15 and TRBJ2-3, with D unclear. Trimming removed 3 bases from V and 7 bases from J, with 8 bases in between. This CDR3 has 12 residues. The germline V gene has CDR1 LNHNV and CDR2 YYDKDF (reference sequence). CDR3 region: CATSRVKYTQYF. CDR3 nucleotides: TGTGCCACCAGCAGGGTCAAGTATACGCAGTATTTT. The variable domain in full, completed from reference TRBV15 and TRBJ2-3, reads DAMVIQNPRYQVTQFGKPVTLSCSQTLNHNVMYWYQQKSSQAPKLLFHYYDKDFNNEADTPDNFQSRRPNTSFCFLDIRSPGLGDTAMYLCATSRVKYTQYFGPGTRLTVL.

The table lists this clone with a few counts. J is TRBJ2-1 and V is TRBV5-6, with D possibly being TRBD1 (5 bases). Germline CDR1 SGHDT, CDR2 YYEEEE. The CDR3 runs to 15 residues. V gave up 4 bases and J gave up 7 bases, with 18 bases separating them. CDR3 bases: TGTGCCAGCAGCCTTCTTGACAGAAGCTCTAATGAGCAGTTCTTC. Residues: CASSLLDRSSNEQFF.

The chain combines TRBV19 with TRBJ2-3; D not resolved. Trimming took off 5 bases at V and 1 base at J, with 10 bases between the two ends. Per germline, CDR1 LNHDA and CDR2 SQIVND (reference sequence). CDR3 size: 14 residues. The DNA of the CDR3 is TGTGCCAGTAGTTGGCTGCCCGGCACAGATACGCAGTATTTT. This encodes CASSWLPGTDTQYF.

The rearrangement uses TRBV5-1 and TRBJ2-3, with 11 bases aligning to TRBD1. V trimming: 3 bases; J trimming: 9 bases; junction bases outside the gene matches: 9. The CDR3 has 15 amino acids. The germline CDR1 and CDR2 sequences are SGHRS and YFSETQ. Here the CDR3 DNA reads TGCGCCAGCAGCTCGATGGACAGGGGGCTAGGGACGCAGTATTTT. Protein product: CASSSMDRGLGTQYF.

The gene calls are TRBV11-2 and TRBJ1-1; D is unresolved. The CDR3 is made up of 13 amino acids. V lost 0 bases and J 6 bases, leaving 8 bases between the germline ends. Germline V lookup: CDR1 SGHAT, CDR2 FQNNGV. The CDR3 region is CASSLDLVAEAFF. CDR3 bases: TGTGCCAGCAGCTTAGATTTGGTTGCTGAAGCTTTCTTT.

This chain's CDR3 is CASSLTSGLEAFF. CDR3 nucleotide sequence: TGTGCCAGCAGCTTGACGTCTGGGCTTGAAGCTTTCTTT. The chain uses TRBV5-5 and TRBJ1-1; no firm D call. There are 13 residues in the CDR3. The V gene lost 1 base and the J gene lost 7 bases, with 11 bases spanning the gap. CDR1 SGHKS and CDR2 YYEKEE come from the germline V gene (reference sequence).

This chain connects TRBV6-1 to TRBJ2-5, with 8 positions matching TRBD1. Germline loops: CDR1 MNHNS, CDR2 SASEGT. The J segment lost 5 bases and the V segment lost 2 bases, leaving 10 bases of the junction unmatched. The CDR3 is made up of 16 amino acids. CDR3 residues: CASSETGTGGFETQYF. In DNA form, the CDR3 reads TGTGCCAGCAGTGAAACTGGTACAGGGGGTTTTGAGACCCAGTACTTC.

J is TRBJ1-4 and V is TRBV4-3; no clear D gene. This CDR3 has 14 residues. Per germline, CDR1 LGHNA and CDR2 YSLEER. V lost 1 base and J 8 bases, leaving 11 bases between the germline ends. CDR3 protein: CASSQGVIGEKLFF. The CDR3 coding sequence is TGCGCCAGCAGCCAAGGGGTGATTGGGGAAAAACTGTTTTTT.

This clone was counted only a few times. The chain joins TRBV28 to TRBJ1-2; the D is unclear. This CDR3 has 15 amino acids. Germline CDR1 MDHEN, CDR2 SYDVKM. The V end lost 2 bases, the J end lost 0 bases, and 10 bases lay between the germline ends. In DNA, the CDR3 is TGTGCCAGCAGTTTACACACGTTAGCTAACTATGGCTACACCTTC. Its translation: CASSLHTLANYGYTF.

The chain joins TRBV4-3 to TRBJ2-5; 8 nucleotides align to TRBD2. The CDR3 contains 17 residues. The V gene end was trimmed by 1 base and the J gene end by 0 bases; junction bases not matched to a gene: 7. CDR1 and CDR2 (germline): LGHNA, YSLEER. The CDR3 protein is CASSQGVASGYQETQYF. Written as DNA, the CDR3 is TGCGCCAGCAGCCAAGGCGTGGCTAGCGGGTACCAAGAGACCCAGTACTTC.

Only one count was recorded for this clone. This chain joins TRBV6-5 and TRBJ1-2; 10 bases fit TRBD1. The CDR3 spans 14 residues. Germline values: CDR1 MNHEY, CDR2 SVGAGI. V trimming: 7 bases; J trimming: 5 bases; junction bases outside the gene matches: 7. The CDR3 loop is CASTRDRGGYGYTF. For the CDR3, the DNA is TGTGCCAGCACCCGGGACAGGGGTGGTTATGGCTACACCTTC.

A remark on this clone: The same CDR3 arises from other DNA sequences in this sample as well. The chain has TRBV7-3 and TRBJ2-1; 7 nucleotides agree with TRBD2. The ends lost 1 base at V and 1 base at J; junction bases unmatched: 1. The V gene's germline CDR1 is SGHTA and CDR2 FQGTGA. The CDR3 covers 15 residues. CDR3 bases: TGTGCCAGCAGCTTAAACGGGGGGTCCTACAATGAGCAGTTCTTC. It translates to CASSLNGGSYNEQFF. Based on the CDR3 plus reference TRBV7-3 and TRBJ2-1, the full variable domain is GAGVSQTPSNKVTEKGKYVELRCDPISGHTALYWYRQSLGQGPEFLIYFQGTGAADDSGLPNDRFFAVRPEGSVSTLKIQRTERGDSAVYLCASSLNGGSYNEQFFGPGTRLTVL.

The J gene is TRBJ1-5, the V gene TRBV10-3, with TRBD1 matching over 7 bases. The CDR3 sequence is 14 residues long. Germline assignment: CDR1 ENHRY and CDR2 SYGVKD. V lost 6 bases and J lost 3; bases outside the gene matches: 5. The CDR3 is CAIRSTGDNQPQHF. CDR3 DNA sequence: TGTGCCATCAGAAGCACAGGGGACAATCAGCCCCAGCATTTT.

The rearrangement links TRBV2 to TRBJ2-7; 12 bases line up with TRBD2. The CDR3 totals 17 residues. The V and J ends lost 0 bases and 2 bases, in that order; junction bases with no gene match: 5. Germline CDR1 SNHLY, CDR2 FYNNEI. The CDR3: CASSEARTSGAPYEQYF. CDR3 bases: TGTGCCAGCAGTGAAGCGAGGACTAGCGGGGCCCCCTACGAGCAGTACTTC. The full variable domain, completed using reference TRBV2 and TRBJ2-7, is EPEVTQTPSHQVTQMGQEVILRCVPISNHLYFYWYRQILGQKVEFLVSFYNNEISEKSEIFDDQFSVERPDGSNFTLKIRSTKLEDSAMYFCASSEARTSGAPYEQYFGPGTRLTVT.

This clone has a single count. The CDR3 sequence is CASRQRGWHTEAFF. The CDR3 DNA follows: TGTGCCAGCAGACAAAGGGGGTGGCACACTGAAGCTTTCTTT. This chain uses TRBV27 with TRBJ1-1; TRBD1 is a possible D gene (6 bases). Germline V gene lookup returns CDR1 MNHEY and CDR2 SMNVEV (reference sequence). The ends were cut back, 6 bases at V and 3 bases at J, with 14 bases in the middle. The CDR3 sequence is 14 residues long.

The CDR3 loop reads CASSSHGQGIMNTEAFF. Written as DNA, the CDR3 is TGCGCCAGCAGCTCTCACGGACAGGGTATCATGAACACTGAAGCTTTCTTT. The chain carries TRBV5-1 and TRBJ1-1; 8 bases match TRBD1. Trimming removed 3 bases from V and 0 bases from J; junction bases left unmatched: 10. The CDR3 is 17 amino acids. In germline, CDR1 is SGHRS, CDR2 YFSETQ.

The chain recombines TRBV5-4 with TRBJ2-7; either TRBD1 or TRBD2 may supply D (5 bases each). Trimming took 4 bases from V and 5 from J, leaving 16 bases between them. The germline CDR1 and CDR2 sequences are SGHNT and YYREEE (reference sequence). This CDR3 comprises 14 residues. CDR3: CASSLRGPRDEQYF. The CDR3 DNA reads TGTGCCAGCAGCCTAAGGGGCCCGCGGGACGAGCAGTACTTC.

This clone was counted once. The genes are TRBV7-3 and TRBJ2-5; possible D gene TRBD2, 5 bases. Germline values: CDR1 SGHTA, CDR2 FQGTGA. V lost 0 bases and J lost 5, with 13 bases in between. This CDR3 comprises 15 residues. Here the CDR3 DNA reads TGTGCCAGCAGCTTAACTGGGCTAGCCGGGGAGACCCAGTACTTC. Translating gives CASSLTGLAGETQYF.

The gene calls are TRBV7-2 and TRBJ2-2, with TRBD1 identical over 7 bases. This CDR3 contains 16 residues. Trimming cost V 1 base and J 0 bases; bases outside gene matches: 2. CDR1 and CDR2 (germline): SGHTA, FQGNSA. The chain's CDR3 is CASSLVQGANTGELFF. The CDR3, as DNA: TGTGCCAGCAGCTTAGTTCAGGGGGCGAACACCGGGGAGCTGTTTTTT.

The chain carries TRBV5-6 and TRBJ1-2; TRBD1 matches 7 bases. CDR1 is SGHDT, CDR2 YYEEEE, per germline. The CDR3 consists of 15 residues. J lost 3 bases, V lost 4 bases, and 9 bases had no gene match. The CDR3 reads CASSQAGTADYGYTF. For the CDR3, the DNA is TGTGCCAGCAGCCAGGCTGGGACAGCGGACTATGGCTACACCTTC.